Here is one T cell receptor (beta chain) with its context. Antigen specificity is unknown. This CDR3 has 16 amino acids. CDR1 and CDR2 (germline): SGHRS, YFSETQ. The V gene lost 0 bases and the J gene lost 5 bases, with 15 bases spanning the gap. The data stem from a study of post-analysis software for immune sequencing data. cDNA libraries for TCR beta contained unique molecular identifiers. A population of roughly 0.85 to 11 million T cells gave rise to a few hundred thousand cDNA molecules. TCRdb called the PCR reads again in MiXCR, with one record for every CDR3 protein. The sample contains approximately 440,000 distinct CDR3 sequences, roughly 46% of which appear only once. Overall study results and limits: Controls' normalized Chao1 diversity significantly exceeded that of multiple sclerosis patients. Compared with controls, patients had more of about 5 TRBV segments, including TRBV5-6, TRBV5-1 and TRBV20-1. Under F measure analysis, samples from one preparation batch co-clustered strongly.

Sequences were obtained from blood. The receptor comes from a girl aged 5-17 years with multiple sclerosis. The chain carries TRBV5-1 and TRBJ2-1; no reliable D call. CDR3 sequence reads: CASSLVWQTGDNEQFF. The CDR3 nucleotides are TGCGCCAGCAGCTTGGTGTGGCAGACTGGGGACAATGAGCAGTTCTTC.